The TCR beta chain under discussion was sequenced for a study of CD8 T cells in Susac syndrome. The junction had 22 bases not matched to a gene; V was cut back by 7 bases and J by 5 bases. Germline V gene sequence: CDR1 SQVTM, CDR2 ANQGSEA. The CDR3 runs to 19 residues. RNA was extracted with the RNeasy kit, and a quantity of roughly 0.45 to 1 ug was reverse transcribed using random hexamers. MiXCR, run by TCRdb on the immunoSEQ multiplex PCR reads, gives a single entry per CDR3 protein. The sample has around 200,000 distinct CDR3 sequences; 95% are singletons. V is TRBV29-1 and J is TRBJ2-5; 13 positions agree with TRBD2. The specimen sequenced was CD4+ T cells from PBMCs. This TCR derives from a human donor with multiple sclerosis. CDR3 in DNA: TGCAGCGGGACTATCCCGGGACTAGCGGGGACTATGTATCGGGAGACCCAGTACTTC. Its translation is CSGTIPGLAGTMYRETQYF.